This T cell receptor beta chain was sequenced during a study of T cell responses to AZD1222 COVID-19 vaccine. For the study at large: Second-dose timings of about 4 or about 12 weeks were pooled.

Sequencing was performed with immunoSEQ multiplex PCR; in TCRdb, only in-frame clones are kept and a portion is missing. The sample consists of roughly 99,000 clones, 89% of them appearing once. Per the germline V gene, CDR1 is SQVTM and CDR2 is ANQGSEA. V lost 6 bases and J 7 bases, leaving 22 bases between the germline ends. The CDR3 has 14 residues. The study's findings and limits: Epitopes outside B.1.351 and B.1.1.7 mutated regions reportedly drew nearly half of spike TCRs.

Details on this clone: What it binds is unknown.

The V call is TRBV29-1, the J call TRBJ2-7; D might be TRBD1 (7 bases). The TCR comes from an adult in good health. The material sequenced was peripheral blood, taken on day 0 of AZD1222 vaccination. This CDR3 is CSVIPPGRGEEQYF. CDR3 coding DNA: TGCAGCGTGATTCCTCCGGGCAGGGGGGAAGAGCAGTACTTC.